The source of this T cell receptor (beta chain) is a study of regulatory T cells. All CD3G-deficient patients showed autoimmunity, more severe in two. The primer mix had 52 TRBV and 13 TRBJ primers. Clones were sequenced by immunoSEQ multiplex PCR, and TCRdb holds only the in-frame ones, with some missing. The sample includes 10,000 or so clones, approximately 87% seen only once; the top ten take roughly a tenth. J lost 7 bases, V lost 4 bases, and 3 bases had no gene match. The CDR3 extends over 14 amino acids. Germline V gene lookup returns CDR1 MDHEN and CDR2 SYDVKM. Input material: CD8+ T cells sorted from blood. This TCR was recovered from a person between 18 and 30 years old with CD3G deficiency. The rearrangement uses TRBV28 and TRBJ2-2, with 10 bases fitting TRBD1. The CDR3 nucleotides read TGTGCCAGCAGTTCGACAGGGGGCGGCGGGGAGCTGTTTTTT. This translates into CASSSTGGGGELFF.